This TCR beta chain was sequenced in a study of blood T cells in healthy people across ages. Sample-barcoded 5' priming and a J-beta primer mix drove a second PCR of roughly 6 to 12 cycles. TCRdb ran MiXCR on the 5' RACE reads and lists one entry per CDR3 protein. The sample includes 1.5 million to 2 million distinct CDR3 sequences, 34% of them seen just once. The V gene lost 5 bases and the J gene lost 1 base, with 3 bases spanning the gap. Germline CDR1 reads KGHSH; CDR2 reads LQKENI. This CDR3 is built from 12 residues. Study-level findings and limits: In older individuals, TCR beta diversity per million T cells was lower, falling roughly linearly with age. Both higher diversity and more naive CD4+ cells marked long-lived donors when set against aged donors.

With respect to this clonotype: The antigen is undetermined.

Sequencing used blood. This chain uses TRBV18 with TRBJ1-3; D gene uncertain. The TCR sequence derives from a woman in her twenties or thirties in good health. The CDR3, as DNA: TGTGCCAGCTCAACTTCTGGAAACACCATATATTTT. Amino acids: CASSTSGNTIYF.